The source of this T cell receptor beta chain is a study of T cell repertoires in cytomegalovirus infection. Regarding the study as a whole: The response measured ex vivo was dominated by TCR beta clonotypes (HLA-C-restricted and CMV-specific).

One entry per CDR3 protein, called by TCRdb with MiXCR from the reads. The sample yields about 200,000 distinct CDR3 sequences, 7.5% to 10% seen once. The ends lost 2 bases at V and 6 bases at J; junction bases unmatched: 8. This CDR3 comprises 15 residues. Germline CDR1 is LGHNA and CDR2 is YSLEER. This clonotype was detected ten times or more. Antigen: not known. What was sequenced was PBMCs. The sequence was obtained from a human donor in good health (CMV status not recorded). Some clones in this sample may be carry-over from other donors' samples. The rearrangement links TRBV4-3 to TRBJ1-1, with 8 positions matching TRBD1. The CDR3 DNA follows: TGCGCCAGCAGCCAAAGTACAGGGGGTCGGGCTGAAGCTTTCTTT. It translates to CASSQSTGGRAEAFF.